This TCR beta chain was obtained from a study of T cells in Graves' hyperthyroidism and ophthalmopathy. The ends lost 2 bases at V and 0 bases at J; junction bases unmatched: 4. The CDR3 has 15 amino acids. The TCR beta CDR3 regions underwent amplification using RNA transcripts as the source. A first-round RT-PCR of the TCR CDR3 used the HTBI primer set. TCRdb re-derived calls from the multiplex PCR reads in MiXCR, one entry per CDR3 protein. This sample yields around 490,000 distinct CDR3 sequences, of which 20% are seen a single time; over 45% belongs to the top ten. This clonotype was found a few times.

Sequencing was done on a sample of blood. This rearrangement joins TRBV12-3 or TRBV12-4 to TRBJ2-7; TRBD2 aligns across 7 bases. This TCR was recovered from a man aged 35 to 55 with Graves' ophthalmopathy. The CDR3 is CASSLTAGTSYEQYF. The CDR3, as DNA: TGTGCCAGCAGTTTAACAGCGGGGACCTCCTACGAGCAGTACTTC.